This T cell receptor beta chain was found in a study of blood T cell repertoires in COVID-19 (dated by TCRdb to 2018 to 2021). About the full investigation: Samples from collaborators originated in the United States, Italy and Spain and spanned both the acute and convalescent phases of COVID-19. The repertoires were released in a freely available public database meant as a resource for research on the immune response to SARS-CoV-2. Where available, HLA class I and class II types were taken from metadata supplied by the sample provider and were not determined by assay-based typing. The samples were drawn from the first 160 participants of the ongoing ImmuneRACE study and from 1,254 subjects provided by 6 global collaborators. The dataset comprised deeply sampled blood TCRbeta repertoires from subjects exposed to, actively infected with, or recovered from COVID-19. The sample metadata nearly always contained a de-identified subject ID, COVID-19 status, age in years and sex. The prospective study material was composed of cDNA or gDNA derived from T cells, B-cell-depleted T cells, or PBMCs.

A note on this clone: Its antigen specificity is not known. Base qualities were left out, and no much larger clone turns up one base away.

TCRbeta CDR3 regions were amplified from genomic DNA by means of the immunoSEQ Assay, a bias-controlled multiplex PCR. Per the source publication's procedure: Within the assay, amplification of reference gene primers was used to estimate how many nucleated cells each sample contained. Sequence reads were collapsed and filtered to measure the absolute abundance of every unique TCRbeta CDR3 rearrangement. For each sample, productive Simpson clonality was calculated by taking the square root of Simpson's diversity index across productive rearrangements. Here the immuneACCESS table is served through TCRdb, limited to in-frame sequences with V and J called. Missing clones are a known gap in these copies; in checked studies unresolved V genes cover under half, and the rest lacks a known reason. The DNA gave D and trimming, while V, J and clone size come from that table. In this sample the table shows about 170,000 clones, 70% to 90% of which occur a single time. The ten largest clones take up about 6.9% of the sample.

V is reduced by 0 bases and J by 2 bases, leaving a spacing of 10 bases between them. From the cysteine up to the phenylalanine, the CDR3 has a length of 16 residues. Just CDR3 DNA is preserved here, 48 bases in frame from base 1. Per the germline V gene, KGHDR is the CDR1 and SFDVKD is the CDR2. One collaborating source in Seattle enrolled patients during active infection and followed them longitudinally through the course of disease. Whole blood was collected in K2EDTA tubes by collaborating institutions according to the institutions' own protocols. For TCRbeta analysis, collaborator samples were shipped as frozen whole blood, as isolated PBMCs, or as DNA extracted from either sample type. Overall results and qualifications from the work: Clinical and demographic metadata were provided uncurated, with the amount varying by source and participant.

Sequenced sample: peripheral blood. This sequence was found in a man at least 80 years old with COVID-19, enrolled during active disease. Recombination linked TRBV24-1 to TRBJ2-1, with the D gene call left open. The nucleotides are TGTGCCACCAGTGATTTGCAAGCCGACACCTACAATGAGCAGTTCTTC. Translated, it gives CATSDLQADTYNEQFF.